These T cell receptor beta chains were read from a single sample in a study of cytomegalovirus exposure and HLA in healthy donors. The table came from immunoSEQ multiplex PCR; TCRdb's copy has only in-frame clones and leaves some out. The sample contains 210,000 or so clones, roughly 73% of which appear only once. The sequenced sample consisted of PBMCs. The receptors derive from a boy aged 5 to 17 in good health and CMV-seronegative. Both conserved end residues are part of each CDR3. The D gene is left open where the match is weak. Size values are once, few and many counts, or a class for expanded clones, and some rows have none.

D | size | J | V | CDR3 | DNA
- | - | TRBJ1-2 | TRBV9 | CASSARRGANYGYTF | TGTGCCAGCAGCGCCCGGAGGGGAGCTAACTATGGCTACACCTTC
- | - | TRBJ2-2 | TRBV5-1 | CASSLTPSNTGELFF | TGCGCCAGCAGCTTGACACCCTCGAACACCGGGGAGCTGTTTTTT
- | - | TRBJ1-1 | TRBV30 | CAWSVGGNTEAFF | TGTGCCTGGAGTGTTGGAGGGAACACTGAAGCTTTCTTT
TRBD2 | - | TRBJ2-3 | TRBV6-1 | CASSEARSGGGTDTQYF | TGTGCCAGCAGTGAAGCGCGCAGCGGGGGGGGGACAGATACGCAGTATTTT
- | few | TRBJ2-7 | TRBV7-9 | CASSPGPVVTYEQYF | TGTGCCAGCAGCCCAGGCCCCGTTGTCACCTACGAGCAGTACTTC
- | - | TRBJ2-5 | TRBV10-1 | CASSESWGGPETQYF | TGCGCCAGCAGTGAGTCCTGGGGGGGGCCAGAGACCCAGTACTTC
TRBD1 | - | TRBJ2-7 | TRBV6-5 | CASSPPQGAPYEQYF | TGTGCCAGCAGCCCACCTCAGGGGGCTCCCTACGAGCAGTACTTC
TRBD2 | - | TRBJ2-3 | TRBV19 | CASSGSSGRTDTQYF | TGTGCCAGTAGTGGGTCTAGCGGGAGGACAGATACGCAGTATTTT
TRBD1 | few | TRBJ1-2 | TRBV2 | CASSSGTGELGYTF | TGTGCCAGCAGCTCCGGGACAGGGGAGCTCGGCTACACCTTC
TRBD1 | - | TRBJ1-1 | TRBV7-9 | CASSMGTGRFLNTEAFF | TGTGCCAGCAGCATGGGGACAGGGCGGTTTCTGAACACTGAAGCTTTCTTT
- | - | TRBJ1-3 | TRBV2 | CATSGGVRNTIYF | TGTGCCACCTCAGGAGGGGTTCGGAACACCATATATTTT
- | - | TRBJ2-7 | TRBV7-2 | CASSSYYEQYF | TGTGCCAGCAGCTCTTACTACGAGCAGTACTTC
TRBD1 | - | TRBJ1-6 | TRBV27 | CASSSPGQGNSPLHF | TGTGCCAGCAGTTCACCGGGACAGGGTAATTCACCCCTCCACTTT
TRBD2 | - | TRBJ2-7 | TRBV5-1 | CASSISGDEQYF | TGCGCCAGCAGCATCAGCGGGGACGAGCAGTACTTC
- | - | TRBJ1-5 | TRBV19 | CASSEDRSNQPQHF | TGTGCCAGTAGTGAAGACAGGAGCAATCAGCCCCAGCATTTT
- | - | TRBJ2-7 | TRBV11-2 | CASSLVKRSSYEQYF | TGTGCCAGCAGCTTAGTCAAGCGGAGCTCCTACGAGCAGTACTTC
TRBD1 | few | TRBJ1-1 | TRBV19 | CASSPPLQGLAEAFF | TGTGCCAGTAGTCCCCCCCTACAGGGGTTGGCTGAAGCTTTCTTT
TRBD1 | - | TRBJ1-5 | TRBV30 | CAWSETGAANQPQHF | TGTGCCTGGAGCGAGACAGGGGCGGCAAATCAGCCCCAGCATTTT
TRBD1 | - | TRBJ1-2 | TRBV4-1 | CASSREGQGDYGYTF | TGCGCCAGCAGCCGGGAGGGACAGGGAGACTATGGCTACACCTTC
- | - | TRBJ1-2 | TRBV19 | CASSFLDSNGYTF | TGTGCCAGTAGTTTCCTCGACAGTAACGGCTACACCTTC
- | - | TRBJ2-7 | TRBV5-1 | CASRVGHGSFSGEQYF | TGCGCCAGCAGAGTCGGACACGGGAGTTTTTCGGGGGAGCAGTACTTC
- | - | TRBJ1-2 | TRBV6-5 | CASSSDSTANYGYTF | TGTGCCAGCAGTTCTGACAGTACGGCTAACTATGGCTACACCTTC
- | few | TRBJ1-4 | TRBV19 | CASGPNPWDEKLFF | TGTGCCAGTGGGCCAAATCCCTGGGATGAAAAACTGTTTTTT
- | - | TRBJ1-2 | TRBV9 | CASSVLGGVGDYGYTF | TGTGCCAGCAGCGTCTTGGGGGGAGTGGGGGACTATGGCTACACCTTC
TRBD2 | - | TRBJ2-7 | TRBV6-5 | CASTPGGWLGEQYF | TGTGCCAGCACCCCCGGGGGGTGGCTTGGCGAGCAGTACTTC
TRBD1 | - | TRBJ2-7 | TRBV28 | CASSLHSDRAYEQYF | TGTGCCAGCAGTTTACACTCTGACAGGGCCTACGAGCAGTACTTC
TRBD1 | - | TRBJ1-1 | TRBV5-1 | CASSLVGTANTEAFF | TGCGCCAGCAGCTTGGTTGGGACAGCCAACACTGAAGCTTTCTTT
TRBD1 | few | TRBJ2-2 | TRBV6-1 | CASNLQGADGELFF | TGTGCCAGCAACCTACAGGGGGCCGACGGGGAGCTGTTTTTT
- | - | TRBJ1-2 | TRBV7-2 | CASSLVGIEGSFYGYTF | TGTGCCAGCAGCTTAGTCGGGATAGAGGGATCGTTCTATGGCTACACCTTC
- | - | TRBJ1-2 | TRBV5-6 | CASSLVPAPGGYGYTF | TGTGCCAGCAGCTTGGTGCCAGCTCCCGGGGGGTATGGCTACACCTTC
TRBD2 | - | TRBJ2-7 | TRBV27 | CASSPRTSGGIYGEQYF | TGTGCCAGCAGTCCCCGGACTAGCGGGGGTATCTACGGGGAGCAGTACTTC
- | - | TRBJ2-2 | TRBV18 | CASSPSGGLVTGELFF | TGTGCCAGCTCACCATCCGGGGGTCTTGTCACCGGGGAGCTGTTTTTT
- | - | TRBJ2-1 | TRBV14 | CASRPLTPDSYNEQFF | TGTGCCAGCAGACCCCTGACTCCCGACTCCTACAATGAGCAGTTCTTC
- | - | TRBJ1-3 | TRBV30 | CAWSVRLSSGNTIYF | TGTGCCTGGAGTGTAAGACTGAGCTCTGGAAACACCATATATTTT
- | - | TRBJ1-2 | TRBV27 | CASSLTGTYGYTF | TGTGCCAGCAGTTTGACGGGGACTTATGGCTACACCTTC
- | - | TRBJ2-7 | TRBV11-2 | CASSPPGEQYF | TGTGCCAGCAGCCCCCCGGGGGAGCAGTACTTC
- | - | TRBJ2-1 | TRBV7-2 | CASSRGVDISNEQFF | TGTGCCAGCAGCAGGGGTGTAGACATCTCCAATGAGCAGTTCTTC
TRBD1 | few | TRBJ1-1 | TRBV4-1 | CASRKTGVNTEAFF | TGCGCCAGCAGGAAGACAGGGGTTAACACTGAAGCTTTCTTT
- | - | TRBJ1-6 | TRBV7-8 | CASSLGRPLHF | TGTGCCAGCAGCTTAGGGAGACCCCTCCACTTT
- | - | TRBJ1-1 | TRBV7-9 | CASSLDRVNTEAFF | TGTGCCAGCAGCTTAGACAGGGTGAACACTGAAGCTTTCTTT
- | - | TRBJ1-1 | TRBV18 | CASSTTDGTRNTEAFF | TGTGCCAGCTCAACAACAGACGGAACTCGGAACACTGAAGCTTTCTTT
- | - | TRBJ1-4 | TRBV6-5 | CASSYLRTTTNEKLFF | TGTGCCAGCAGTTACCTCCGGACAACAACTAATGAAAAACTGTTTTTT
TRBD1 | - | TRBJ1-2 | TRBV6-5 | CASSADRPGNYGYTF | TGTGCCAGCAGTGCGGACAGGCCGGGAAACTATGGCTACACCTTC
TRBD2 | - | TRBJ2-5 | TRBV4-1 | CASSPGGGMVFEETQYF | TGCGCCAGCAGCCCCGGGGGGGGCATGGTTTTCGAAGAGACCCAGTACTTC
- | few | TRBJ1-6 | TRBV30 | CAWSGGDGSPLHF | TGTGCCTGGAGTGGAGGTGATGGCTCACCCCTCCACTTT
- | few | TRBJ1-4 | TRBV19 | CASSQGALRGEKLFF | TGTGCCAGTAGCCAGGGTGCACTTAGGGGGGAAAAACTGTTTTTT
TRBD2 | - | TRBJ2-7 | TRBV6-1 | CASRRLAGLYEQYF | TGTGCCAGCAGGCGACTAGCGGGCCTTTACGAGCAGTACTTC
TRBD1 | - | TRBJ2-7 | TRBV27 | CASSRLLDRAGYEQYF | TGTGCCAGCAGTCGCCTTTTGGACAGGGCGGGTTACGAGCAGTACTTC